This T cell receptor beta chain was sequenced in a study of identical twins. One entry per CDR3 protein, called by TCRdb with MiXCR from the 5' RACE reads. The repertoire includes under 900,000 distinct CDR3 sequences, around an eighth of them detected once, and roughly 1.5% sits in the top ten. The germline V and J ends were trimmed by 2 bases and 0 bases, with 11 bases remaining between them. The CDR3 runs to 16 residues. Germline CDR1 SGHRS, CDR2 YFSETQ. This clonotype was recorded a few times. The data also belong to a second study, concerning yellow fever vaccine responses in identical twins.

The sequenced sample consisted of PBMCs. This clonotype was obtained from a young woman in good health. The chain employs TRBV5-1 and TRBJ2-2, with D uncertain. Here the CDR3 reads CASSFAGSANTGELFF. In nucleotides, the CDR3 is TGCGCCAGCAGCTTCGCCGGCAGCGCGAACACCGGGGAGCTGTTTTTT.